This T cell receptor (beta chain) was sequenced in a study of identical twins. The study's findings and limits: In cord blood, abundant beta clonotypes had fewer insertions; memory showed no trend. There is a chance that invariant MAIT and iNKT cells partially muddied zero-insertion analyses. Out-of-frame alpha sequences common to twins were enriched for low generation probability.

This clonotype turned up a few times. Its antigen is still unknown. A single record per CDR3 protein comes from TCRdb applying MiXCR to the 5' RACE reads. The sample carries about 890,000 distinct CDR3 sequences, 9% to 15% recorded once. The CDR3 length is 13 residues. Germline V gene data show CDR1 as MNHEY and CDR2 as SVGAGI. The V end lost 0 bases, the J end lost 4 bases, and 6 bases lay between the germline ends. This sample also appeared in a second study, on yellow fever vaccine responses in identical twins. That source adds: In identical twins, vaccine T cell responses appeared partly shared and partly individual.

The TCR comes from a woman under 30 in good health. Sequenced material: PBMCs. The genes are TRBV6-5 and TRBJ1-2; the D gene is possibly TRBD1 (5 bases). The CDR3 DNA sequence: TGTGCCAGCAGTTACTCGGGACTCTATGGCTACACCTTC. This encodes CASSYSGLYGYTF.